This T cell receptor (beta chain) was observed in a study of CD8+ T cells in alopecia areata. The study, taken as a whole, reports: Clonality exceeded that of normal scalp in lesional scalp, most notably in alopecia totalis/universalis. Sequenced scalp T cells also include alphabeta T cells resident in normal skin. Both scalp clonality and the expanded CD8+ clones among the top 100 showed a significant decrease with tofacitinib.

Germline V lookup: CDR1 LNHDA, CDR2 SQIVND (reference sequence). The V end lost 10 bases, the J end lost 0 bases, and 19 bases lay between the germline ends. This CDR3 is 16 amino acids long. Points on this clone: Its antigen is still unknown.

The authors extracted RNA and reverse transcribed it into cDNA as the sequencing template. Profiled with immunoSEQ multiplex PCR; TCRdb holds only in-frame clones, not every one. Of over 100,000 clones listed, roughly 50% are singletons. Treatment described: oral pan-JAK inhibitor, 5-10 mg twice daily. Sequences were derived from CD8+ T cells sorted from blood, sampled at week 24, from a patient treated with tofacitinib. The genes are TRBV19 and TRBJ1-5; D possibly corresponds to TRBD1 (5 bases). This receptor was taken from a human donor with alopecia areata. DNA of the CDR3: TGTGCCACCGGAGGGGCAGGGAGGTATAGCAATCAGCCCCAGCATTTT. Translation gives CATGGAGRYSNQPQHF.